This T cell receptor (beta chain) was retrieved from a study of T cells in Graves' hyperthyroidism and ophthalmopathy. The germline gives CDR1 MDHEN, CDR2 SYDVKM. Trimming took 0 bases from V and 1 from J, leaving 7 bases between them. The CDR3 contains 14 residues. The TCR beta CDR3 regions underwent amplification using RNA transcripts as the source. Initially, a first-round RT-PCR of the TCR CDR3 employed the HTBI primer set. TCRdb fed the multiplex PCR reads into MiXCR, producing one record per CDR3 protein. The sample consists of around 350,000 distinct CDR3 sequences, about 15% of them appearing once. This clonotype came up many times.

Sequencing was performed on blood. The chain combines TRBV28 with TRBJ2-7, with D maybe TRBD1 (6 bases). The clonotype was recovered from a woman younger than 35 with Graves' hyperthyroidism that later progressed to Graves' ophthalmopathy. The CDR3 protein is CASSLWTGSYEQYF. The DNA of the CDR3 is TGTGCCAGCAGTTTATGGACAGGATCCTACGAGCAGTACTTC.